These 10 T cell receptor beta chains came from one sample sequenced in a study of cytomegalovirus exposure and HLA in healthy donors. With 60 Vbeta and 13 Jbeta primers, the PCR was carried out. Using immunoSEQ multiplex PCR, the repertoire was profiled, and TCRdb retains in-frame clones only, with some absent. The sample has about 180,000 clones, about three quarters seen once; the top ten hold 1.4%. Sequences were obtained from PBMCs. Receptor source: a man younger than 35 in good health and CMV-seronegative.

V and J are TRBV12-5 and TRBJ2-5, with TRBD1 matching 10 bases. This CDR3 has 18 residues. Per germline, CDR1 LGHNT and CDR2 FRNRAP. Germline trimming cut 2 bases from V and 5 bases from J; bases unmatched to any gene: 14. The CDR3 region is CASGLPQVGDRGWETQYF. CDR3 DNA: TGTGCTAGTGGTTTGCCCCAGGTCGGGGACAGGGGATGGGAGACCCAGTACTTC.

This clone showed up just once. The chain carries TRBV28 and TRBJ2-2; 7 nucleotides align to TRBD1. The CDR3 totals 14 residues. The trim removed 6 bases at V and 7 bases at J, leaving 8 bases unmatched. Germline V CDR1 and CDR2: MDHEN, SYDVKM. The CDR3 DNA reads as TGTGCCAGCAGACCCGACAGGGCGATCGGGGAGCTGTTTTTT. Its translation: CASRPDRAIGELFF.

This chain links TRBV6-1 with TRBJ1-1; D remains unclear. Between the trimmed V and J ends, which lost 7 bases and 3 bases, there was a span of 15 bases. The germline V gene encodes CDR1 MNHNS and CDR2 SASEGT. The CDR3 is 14 residues long. The CDR3 DNA is TGTGCCAGCACACGAGGGCGGGAGGACACTGAAGCTTTCTTT. It specifies CASTRGREDTEAFF.

This clone occurred a few times. The DNA for the CDR3 is TGTGCCAGCAGAAAAGGGGCCAACTTTAACTATGGCTACACCTTC. It yields the protein CASRKGANFNYGYTF. The V and J genes are TRBV28 and TRBJ1-2; possibly TRBD1 for D (5 bases). Germline assignment: CDR1 MDHEN and CDR2 SYDVKM. The V end was cut by 6 bases, the J end by 1 base, with 15 bases between. CDR3 size: 15 residues.

The chain has TRBV5-1 and TRBJ2-7; 7 bases are a match to TRBD2. The J segment lost 7 bases and the V segment lost 1 base, leaving 8 bases of the junction unmatched. The CDR3 spans 14 residues. CDR1 and CDR2 from the germline V gene are SGHRS and YFSETQ. CDR3 sequence reads: CASSLSLATGEQYF. CDR3 coding DNA: TGCGCCAGCAGCTTGTCACTAGCGACGGGGGAGCAGTACTTC.

The gene calls are TRBV6-1 and TRBJ1-5; D might be TRBD1 (5 bases). The V gene lost 4 bases and the J gene lost 1 base, with 11 bases spanning the gap. The CDR3 loop spans 15 amino acids. Per germline, CDR1 MNHNS and CDR2 SASEGT. The CDR3 sequence: CASSAPGGSNQPQHF. The DNA for the CDR3 is TGTGCCAGCAGTGCTCCCGGGGGGAGCAATCAGCCCCAGCATTTT.

The sample holds a few counts of this clone. V and J are TRBV9 and TRBJ2-2; 10 bases align to TRBD2. The CDR3 totals 15 residues. V lost 2 bases, J lost 7 bases, and 5 bases stayed unmatched. The germline CDR1 and CDR2 sequences are SGDLS and YYNGEE. DNA for the CDR3: TGTGCCAGCAGCGTGGGACTAGCGAGTGGCGGGGAGCTGTTTTTT. Protein product: CASSVGLASGGELFF.

The V gene is TRBV5-6, the J gene TRBJ2-2, with TRBD1 matching over 7 bases. Germline trimming cut 2 bases from V and 7 bases from J; bases unmatched to any gene: 5. The germline CDR1 and CDR2 sequences are SGHDT and YYEEEE. The CDR3 runs 14 residues. The DNA for the CDR3 is TGTGCCAGCAGCTTCAGGGGGAAGCACGGGGAGCTGTTTTTT. Its translation is CASSFRGKHGELFF.

The rearrangement uses TRBV6-4 and TRBJ2-1, with D possibly matching TRBD2 (5 bases). The ends were cut back, 2 bases at V and 3 bases at J, with 5 bases in the middle. The CDR3 covers 13 residues. Germline values: CDR1 MRHNA, CDR2 SNTAGT. Here the CDR3 reads CASSDAGYNEQFF. For the CDR3, the DNA is TGTGCCAGCAGTGACGCGGGCTACAATGAGCAGTTCTTC.

The sample holds a few counts of this clone. The chain carries TRBV5-4 and TRBJ1-1; D unresolved. Germline V gives CDR1 SGHNT, CDR2 YYREEE (reference sequence). This CDR3 comprises 14 residues. Trimming pared 4 bases from V and 1 base from J, leaving 11 bases between. This CDR3 reads CASSGIQWNTEAFF. The CDR3 DNA is TGTGCCAGCAGCGGTATTCAGTGGAACACTGAAGCTTTCTTT.